Presented here are 24 T cell receptor beta chains from one specimen sequenced in a study of blood T cell repertoires in COVID-19. This table comes from immunoSEQ multiplex PCR, and its TCRdb copy is limited to in-frame clones, with some not included. The table has tens of thousands of clones, under 95% seen once; the top ten hold approximately 2.2%. The specimen sequenced was peripheral blood. The receptors stem from a human donor with active COVID-19. The donor label of this sample is uncertain.

This chain connects TRBV2 to TRBJ2-5; 7 nucleotides agree with TRBD2. Germline values: CDR1 SNHLY, CDR2 FYNNEI. There are 15 residues in the CDR3. After removal of 1 base from V and 1 base from J, the junction contained 3 bases not matched to a gene. The CDR3 bases are TGTGCCAGCAGTGAAGGGCGGGGGACCCAAGAGACCCAGTACTTC. Translating gives CASSEGRGTQETQYF.

The chain combines TRBV6-6 with TRBJ1-5; 7 nucleotides match TRBD1. From germline, CDR1 is MNHNY and CDR2 SVGAGI (reference sequence). Germline trimming cut 10 bases from V and 0 bases from J; bases unmatched to any gene: 3. The CDR3 extends over 13 amino acids. The CDR3 protein is CATGQDSNQPQHF. The CDR3 DNA sequence: TGTGCCACCGGACAGGATAGCAATCAGCCCCAGCATTTT.

The chain couples TRBV7-2 to TRBJ2-1; 9 bases line up with TRBD2. The junction had 7 bases not matched to a gene; V was cut back by 1 base and J by 0 bases. CDR1 is SGHTA, CDR2 FQGNSA, per germline. CDR3 size: 18 residues. The CDR3 loop is CASSLESSGAVSYNEQFF. The CDR3, as DNA: TGTGCCAGCAGCTTAGAGTCTAGCGGGGCGGTCTCCTACAATGAGCAGTTCTTC.

The chain recombines TRBV29-1 with TRBJ1-2, with D possibly TRBD1 on 5 matching bases. Trimming pared 3 bases from V and 9 bases from J, leaving 26 bases between. This CDR3 is 16 amino acids long. Germline values: CDR1 SQVTM, CDR2 ANQGSEA. CDR3 loop: CSVETGVGQPLLRYTF. Here the CDR3 DNA reads TGCAGCGTTGAGACGGGGGTTGGGCAGCCCCTATTACGCTACACCTTC.

This clone showed up just once. The chain uses TRBV5-6 and TRBJ1-1; the D is unclear. The length of the CDR3 is 15 residues. V dropped 2 bases and J dropped 9 bases, with 20 bases sitting between them. Per germline, CDR1 SGHDT and CDR2 YYEEEE. The chain's CDR3 is CASSFREVKPYKAFF. The CDR3 region has the DNA TGTGCCAGCAGCTTCCGGGAGGTAAAGCCCTATAAAGCTTTCTTT.

The rearrangement links TRBV7-2 to TRBJ2-7, with 9 bases fitting TRBD2. This CDR3 contains 15 residues. CDR1 and CDR2 from the germline V gene are SGHTA and FQGNSA. Trimming took 3 bases from V and 2 from J; bases not matched to a gene: 5. CDR3 in amino acids: CASSFGGGAPYEQYF. The CDR3 region has the DNA TGTGCCAGCAGCTTCGGCGGGGGGGCTCCCTACGAGCAGTACTTC. The full variable domain, in which reference TRBV7-2 and TRBJ2-7 provide the parts outside the CDR3, is GAGVSQSPSNKVTEKGKDVELRCDPISGHTALYWYRQSLGQGLEFLIYFQGNSAPDKSGLPSDRFSAERTGGSVSTLTIQRTQQEDSAVYLCASSFGGGAPYEQYFGPGTRLTVT.

The chain couples TRBV6-5 to TRBJ1-6, with D unclear. The CDR3 loop spans 14 amino acids. The V end lost 7 bases, the J end lost 7 bases, and 14 bases lay between the germline ends. CDR1 is MNHEY, CDR2 SVGAGI, per germline. CDR3 in DNA: TGTGCCAGCACTAGATCACCCGGCAATTCACCCCTCCACTTT. Its protein product is CASTRSPGNSPLHF.

On this clone itself: The same CDR3 can be traced to other DNA sequences in this sample. The chain recombines TRBV5-1 with TRBJ2-7; 7 bases line up with TRBD1. The CDR3 covers 14 residues. The germline V gene has CDR1 SGHRS and CDR2 YFSETQ. J lost 1 base, V lost 4 bases, and 5 bases had no gene match. CDR3 loop: CASSPGTASYEQYF. In DNA form, the CDR3 reads TGCGCCAGCAGCCCGGGGACAGCTTCCTACGAGCAGTACTTC. Variable domain in full (rest from reference TRBV5-1 and TRBJ2-7): KAGVTQTPRYLIKTRGQQVTLSCSPISGHRSVSWYQQTPGQGLQFLFEYFSETQRNKGNFPGRFSGRQFSNSRSEMNVSTLELGDSALYLCASSPGTASYEQYFGPGTRLTVT.

The gene calls are TRBV29-1 and TRBJ2-2; 11 bases are a match to TRBD2. The V segment lost 0 bases and the J segment 3 bases; nucleotides outside the gene matches: 3. Germline V lookup: CDR1 SQVTM, CDR2 ANQGSEA. This CDR3 has 16 amino acids. CDR3 sequence: CSVEDGTSGDTGELFF. In DNA, the CDR3 is TGCAGCGTTGAAGACGGGACTAGCGGCGACACCGGGGAGCTGTTTTTT.

The chain links TRBV5-5 to TRBJ2-4; D remains unclear. The V and J ends lost 5 bases and 6 bases respectively, with 15 bases between them. Germline CDR1 SGHKS, CDR2 YYEKEE (reference sequence). The CDR3 is 14 residues long. The CDR3 spells CASRTMSWANIQYF. CDR3 sequence (DNA): TGTGCCAGCAGAACGATGAGCTGGGCAAACATTCAGTACTTC.

This clone has a handful of counts. The chain is built from TRBV4-2 and TRBJ2-7, with 8 bases aligning to TRBD2. This CDR3 has 16 amino acids. Losses at the gene ends were 0 bases for V and 2 bases for J; bases not matched to a gene: 6. CDR1 and CDR2 from the germline V gene are LGHNA and YNFKEQ. In nucleotides, the CDR3 is TGTGCCAGCAGCCAAGAAGCACTAGCGGACACCTACGAGCAGTACTTC. Translating gives CASSQEALADTYEQYF.

The DNA for the CDR3 is TGTGCCAGCAGCCACGGGACTAGCAGTGAGCAGTTCTTC. Encoded protein: CASSHGTSSEQFF. The J gene is TRBJ2-1, the V gene TRBV21-1; TRBD2 reflects the table's D call only, with no check against the DNA. TRBV21-1 constitutes a pseudogene. There are 13 residues in the CDR3.

V is TRBV5-1 and J is TRBJ2-4, with 14 bases that match TRBD2. There are 18 residues in the CDR3. V lost 3 bases to trimming and J lost 3 bases; unmatched junction nucleotides: 8. Germline V lookup: CDR1 SGHRS, CDR2 YFSETQ. The CDR3 DNA reads TGCGCCAGCAGCTCCGGACTAGCGGGGGGCTCCGGCAAAAACATTCAGTACTTC. Encoded protein: CASSSGLAGGSGKNIQYF.

J is TRBJ2-7 and V is TRBV7-9, with D perhaps matching TRBD1 (5 bases). The length of the CDR3 is 15 residues. V was trimmed by 1 base and J by 7 bases, leaving 17 bases between them. Germline V CDR1 and CDR2: SEHNR, FQNEAQ (reference sequence). CDR3 region: CASSLDDWGLQEQYF. The CDR3 DNA follows: TGTGCCAGCAGCTTAGACGACTGGGGCCTACAAGAGCAGTACTTC.

The rearrangement links TRBV6-6 to TRBJ1-1; tentatively, D is TRBD1 (6 bases). Deletions cut 8 bases from V and 4 bases from J, with 17 bases between. CDR1 and CDR2 (germline): MNHNY, SVGAGI (reference sequence). This CDR3 is 14 amino acids long. The CDR3 is CASSSDSASTEAFF. CDR3 sequence (DNA): TGTGCCAGCTCGTCGGACAGTGCGAGCACTGAAGCTTTCTTT.

The rearrangement links TRBV28 to TRBJ2-7; 7 nucleotides match TRBD1. Trimming cost V 6 bases and J 3 bases; bases outside gene matches: 17. CDR3 size: 17 residues. Per germline, CDR1 MDHEN and CDR2 SYDVKM. CDR3 in DNA: TGTGCCAGCAGGCCACTCGGGACAGTCCCCGAACTCTACGAGCAGTACTTC. Translating gives CASRPLGTVPELYEQYF.

The chain has TRBV29-1 and TRBJ1-4; no clear D. This CDR3 has 12 amino acids. Trimming took off 6 bases at V and 14 bases at J, with 19 bases between the two ends. CDR1 is SQVTM, CDR2 ANQGSEA, per germline. This CDR3 reads CSVQDPGEHLFF. As DNA, the CDR3 is TGCAGCGTGCAGGACCCTGGGGAGCATCTGTTTTTT. Variable domain in full (rest from reference TRBV29-1 and TRBJ1-4): SAVISQKPSRDICQRGTSLTIQCQVDSQVTMMFWYRQQPGQSLTLIATANQGSEATYESGFVIDKFPISRPNLTFSTLTVSNMSPEDSSIYLCSVQDPGEHLFFGSGTQLSVL.

This sequence joins TRBV7-8 and TRBJ2-2; no clear D gene. The germline V gene encodes CDR1 SGHVS and CDR2 FQNEAQ. V dropped 1 base and J dropped 1 base, with 7 bases sitting between them. The CDR3 has 15 residues. Here the CDR3 reads CASSLGSWNTGELFF. In DNA form, the CDR3 reads TGTGCCAGCAGCTTAGGTAGCTGGAACACCGGGGAGCTGTTTTTT.

This sequence joins TRBV6-5 and TRBJ2-5, with D possibly being TRBD2 (6 bases). The length of the CDR3 is 15 residues. Germline CDR1 is MNHEY and CDR2 is SVGAGI. Trimming removed 7 bases from V and 4 bases from J, with 19 bases in between. Here the CDR3 DNA reads TGTGCCAGCATCAAGACGGGGACTCCGGCAGAGACCCAGTACTTC. Its translation is CASIKTGTPAETQYF.

The chain recombines TRBV3-1 (or the pseudogene TRBV3-2) with TRBJ2-5; 8 bases line up with TRBD2. Germline V lookup: CDR1 LGHDT, CDR2 YNNKEL (reference sequence). V shed 4 bases, J shed 3 bases, and the junction held 10 bases outside the gene matches. The CDR3 totals 16 residues. The CDR3 here is CASSLRGRTSKETQYF. In DNA, the CDR3 is TGTGCCAGCAGCCTCCGGGGGCGGACTAGCAAAGAGACCCAGTACTTC.

This chain uses TRBV4-2 with TRBJ2-3, with D perhaps matching TRBD2 (5 bases). V was clipped by 0 bases and J by 8 bases, with 24 bases between them. Germline CDR1 is LGHNA and CDR2 is YNFKEQ. The CDR3 is 18 amino acids. The CDR3 loop is CASSQDASLSRGSGTQYF. CDR3 bases: TGTGCCAGCAGCCAAGATGCGTCCCTATCTCGAGGGAGTGGTACGCAGTATTTT.

V usage is TRBV6-2 or TRBV6-3 and J usage is TRBJ2-7; possibly TRBD2 for D (5 bases). Trimming took 3 bases from V and 6 from J, leaving 6 bases between them. The CDR3 runs to 11 residues. Germline loops: CDR1 MNHEY, CDR2 SVGEGT. The CDR3 spells CASSYRGEQYF. CDR3 DNA: TGTGCCAGCAGTTATCGGGGCGAGCAGTACTTC.

This clone was seen a single time. The rearrangement uses TRBV7-3 and TRBJ2-3; 16 bases agree with TRBD2. This CDR3 is 18 amino acids long. Germline trimming cut 2 bases from V and 8 bases from J; bases unmatched to any gene: 10. CDR1 is SGHTA, CDR2 FQGTGA, per germline. The CDR3 reads CASSLAPGLAGGPGTQYF. CDR3 nucleotide sequence: TGTGCCAGCAGCTTAGCCCCGGGACTAGCGGGGGGGCCGGGTACGCAGTATTTT.

This clone was found once. The chain couples TRBV20-1 to TRBJ1-2; D not certain. Germline V gene data show CDR1 as DFQATT and CDR2 as SNEGSKA (reference sequence). The V gene lost 3 bases and the J gene lost 6 bases, with 11 bases spanning the gap. The CDR3 runs to 12 residues. The CDR3 coding sequence is TGCAGTGCTAGTCTTGGAGCGGATGGCTACACCTTC. Encoded protein: CSASLGADGYTF.